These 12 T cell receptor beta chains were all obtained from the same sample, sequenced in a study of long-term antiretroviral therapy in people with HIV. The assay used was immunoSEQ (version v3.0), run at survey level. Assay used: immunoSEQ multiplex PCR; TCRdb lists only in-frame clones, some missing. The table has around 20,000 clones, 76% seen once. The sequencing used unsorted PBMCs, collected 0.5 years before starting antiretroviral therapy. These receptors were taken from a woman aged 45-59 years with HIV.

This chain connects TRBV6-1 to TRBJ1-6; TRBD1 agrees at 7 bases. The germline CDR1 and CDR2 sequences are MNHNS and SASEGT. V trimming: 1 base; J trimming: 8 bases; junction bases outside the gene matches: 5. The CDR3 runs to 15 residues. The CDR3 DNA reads TGTGCCAGCAGTGAAGTAGGACAGGACGATTCACCCCTCCACTTT. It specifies CASSEVGQDDSPLHF.

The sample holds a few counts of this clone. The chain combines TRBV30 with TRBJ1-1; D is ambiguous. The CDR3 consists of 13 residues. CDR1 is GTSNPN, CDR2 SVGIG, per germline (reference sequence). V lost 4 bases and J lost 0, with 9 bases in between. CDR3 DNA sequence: TGTGCCTGGACAGCTGAGATGAACACTGAAGCTTTCTTT. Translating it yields CAWTAEMNTEAFF. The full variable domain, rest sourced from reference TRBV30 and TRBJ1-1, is SQTIHQWPATLVQPVGSPLSLECTVEGTSNPNLYWYRQAAGRGLQLLFYSVGIGQISSEVPQNLSASRPQDRQFILSSKKLLLSDSGFYLCAWTAEMNTEAFFGQGTRLTVV.

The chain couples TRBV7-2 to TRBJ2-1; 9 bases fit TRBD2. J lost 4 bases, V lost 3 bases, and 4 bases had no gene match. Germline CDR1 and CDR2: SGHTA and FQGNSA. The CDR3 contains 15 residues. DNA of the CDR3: TGTGCCAGCAGCTTTCGAGCGGGGGGTTACAATGAGCAGTTCTTC. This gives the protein CASSFRAGGYNEQFF.

This chain's CDR3 is CAWSGGVSLSNQPQHF. Written as DNA, the CDR3 is TGTGCCTGGAGTGGGGGAGTCTCCTTAAGCAATCAGCCCCAGCATTTT. The V gene is TRBV30, the J gene TRBJ1-5; D is unclear. The CDR3 sequence is 16 residues long. CDR1 is GTSNPN and CDR2 is SVGIG in the germline V gene (reference sequence). Deletions cut 1 base from V and 1 base from J, with 14 bases between.

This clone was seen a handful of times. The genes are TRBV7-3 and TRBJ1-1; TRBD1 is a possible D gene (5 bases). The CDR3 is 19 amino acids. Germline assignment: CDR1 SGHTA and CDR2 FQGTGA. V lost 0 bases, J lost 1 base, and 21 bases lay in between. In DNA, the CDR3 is TGTGCCAGCAGCTTAACGTCTTTGGGGCGGGGGGAGCGGAACACTGAAGCTTTCTTT. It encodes CASSLTSLGRGERNTEAFF.

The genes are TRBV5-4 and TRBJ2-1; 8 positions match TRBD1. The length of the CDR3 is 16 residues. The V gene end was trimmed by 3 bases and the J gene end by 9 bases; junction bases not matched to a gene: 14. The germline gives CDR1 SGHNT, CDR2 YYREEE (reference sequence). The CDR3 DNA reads TGTGCCAGCAGCTCCTCACCGGGACAGGCCTGGGGTGAGCAGTTCTTC. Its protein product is CASSSSPGQAWGEQFF.

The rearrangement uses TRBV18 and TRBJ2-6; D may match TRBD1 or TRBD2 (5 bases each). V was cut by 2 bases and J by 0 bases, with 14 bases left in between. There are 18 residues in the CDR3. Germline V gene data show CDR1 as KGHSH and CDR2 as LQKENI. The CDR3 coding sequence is TGTGCCAGCTCACCAACCCGGGACCCAAACTCTGGGGCCAACGTCCTGACTTTC. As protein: CASSPTRDPNSGANVLTF.

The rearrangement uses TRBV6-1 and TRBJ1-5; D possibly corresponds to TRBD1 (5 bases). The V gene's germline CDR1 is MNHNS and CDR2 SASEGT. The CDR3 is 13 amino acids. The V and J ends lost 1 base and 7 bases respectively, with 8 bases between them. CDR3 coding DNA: TGTGCCAGCAGTGAAGAAGGGGACCAGCCCCAGCATTTT. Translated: CASSEEGDQPQHF.

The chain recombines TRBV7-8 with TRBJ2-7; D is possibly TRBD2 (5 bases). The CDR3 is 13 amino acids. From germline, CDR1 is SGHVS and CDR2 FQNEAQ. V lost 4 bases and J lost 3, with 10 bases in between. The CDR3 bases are TGTGCCAGCAGCTCTTTACTAGTCTACGAGCAGTACTTC. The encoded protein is CASSSLLVYEQYF.

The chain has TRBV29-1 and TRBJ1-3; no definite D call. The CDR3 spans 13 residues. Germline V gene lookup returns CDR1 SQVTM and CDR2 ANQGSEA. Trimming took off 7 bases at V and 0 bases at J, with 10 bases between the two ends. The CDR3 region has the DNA TGCAGCGCTTCGCCCGGCTCTGGAAACACCATATATTTT. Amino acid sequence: CSASPGSGNTIYF.

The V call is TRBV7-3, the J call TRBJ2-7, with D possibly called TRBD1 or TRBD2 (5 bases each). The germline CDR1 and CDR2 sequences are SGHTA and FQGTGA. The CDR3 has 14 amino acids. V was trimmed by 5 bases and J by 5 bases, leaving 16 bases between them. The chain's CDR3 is CASSPGTTGHEQYF. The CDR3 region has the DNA TGTGCCAGCAGCCCCGGGACGACCGGCCACGAGCAGTACTTC.

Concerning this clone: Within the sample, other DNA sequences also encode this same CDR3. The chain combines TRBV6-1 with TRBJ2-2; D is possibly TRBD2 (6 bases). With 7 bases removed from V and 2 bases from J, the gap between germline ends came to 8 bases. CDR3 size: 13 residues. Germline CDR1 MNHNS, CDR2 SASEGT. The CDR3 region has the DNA TGTGCCAGCAAGGAGGGAAACACCGGGGAGCTGTTTTTT. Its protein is CASKEGNTGELFF.